The 21 T cell receptor beta chains in this list originate from one sample, sequenced in a study of read filtering for tumor transcriptome and immune sequencing. This library used 300 to 500 ng RNA and molecular barcoded adaptors spanning alpha/delta and beta/gamma chains. TCRdb re-called the reads with MiXCR, one entry per CDR3 protein. Of 48,000 or so distinct CDR3 sequences in the sample, around 19% were seen once. The sequenced sample was a population of CD138-negative cells sorted from bone marrow. All receptors come from a donor at least 40 years old with multiple myeloma.

This clonotype appeared many times. The rearrangement uses TRBV14 and TRBJ2-3, with a tentative D call TRBD1 (5 bases). The germline V and J ends were trimmed by 1 base and 2 bases, with 10 bases remaining between them. CDR3 size: 15 residues. CDR1 SGHDN and CDR2 FVKESK come from the germline V gene. CDR3 protein: CASSQAQGNTDTQYF. The CDR3 DNA reads TGTGCCAGCAGCCAAGCCCAGGGAAACACAGATACGCAGTATTTT.

In its sample, this clonotype is medium-sized. J is TRBJ2-1 and V is TRBV11-2, with D possibly matching TRBD1 (6 bases). Per germline, CDR1 SGHAT and CDR2 FQNNGV. The CDR3 contains 15 residues. The V end lost 5 bases, the J end lost 5 bases, and 16 bases lay between the germline ends. The CDR3 nucleotides are TGTGCCAGCAGCCTAAGGGGGACACAAGACAATGAGCAGTTCTTC. It translates to CASSLRGTQDNEQFF.

Turning to this clonotype: One end of the junction varies from germline; a read error may be responsible. DNA of the CDR3: TGTGTCAGCAGCCTAACAGGCGGATCAAACACTGAAGCTTTCTTT. Residues: CVSSLTGGSNTEAFF. This chain links TRBV3-1 with TRBJ1-1; tentative D call: TRBD1 (5 bases). CDR1 LGHDT and CDR2 YNNKEL come from the germline V gene (reference sequence). The CDR3 loop spans 15 amino acids. Drawing the rest from reference TRBV3-1 and TRBJ1-1, the complete variable domain is DTAVSQTPKYLVTQMGNDKSIKCEQNLGHDTMYWYKQDSKKFLKIMFSYNNKELIINETVPNRFSPKSPDKAHLNLHINSLELGDSAVYFCVSSLTGGSNTEAFFGQGTRLTVV.

Concerning this clonotype itself: One base away lies a much larger clone, so this may be a sequencing read error. CDR3 in DNA: TGTACCAGCTCACCACGGACAGGGGACACTGAAGCTTTCTTT. Protein product: CTSSPRTGDTEAFF. The genes are TRBV18 and TRBJ1-1; 9 nucleotides match TRBD1. From germline, CDR1 is KGHSH and CDR2 LQKENI. The CDR3 covers 14 residues.

There are many counts of this clonotype. This sequence joins TRBV7-2 and TRBJ2-1, with TRBD1 matching over 8 bases. This CDR3 has 15 residues. CDR1 is SGHTA, CDR2 FQGNSA, per germline. V lost 5 bases, J lost 4 bases, and 7 bases stayed unmatched. DNA for the CDR3: TGTGCCAGCAGCCCTCAGGGGGCTACTTACAATGAGCAGTTCTTC. Protein product: CASSPQGATYNEQFF.

Comment on this clonotype: This may stem from a read error, because a much larger clone lies one nucleotide away. This chain joins TRBV6-2 or TRBV6-3 and TRBJ2-1, with a possible D match to TRBD2 (6 bases). V was pared by 5 bases and J by 10 bases, with 12 bases between. CDR3 length: 12 residues. Per germline, CDR1 MNHEY and CDR2 SVGEGT. Here the CDR3 reads CASSRTIKEQFF. The DNA for the CDR3 is TGTGCCAGCAGTCGGACTATAAAAGAGCAGTTCTTC.

This clonotype occurred many times. This rearrangement joins TRBV3-1 to TRBJ1-1; a possible D gene is TRBD1 (6 bases). Germline assignment: CDR1 LGHDT and CDR2 YNNKEL (reference sequence). The CDR3 is 13 amino acids. With 6 bases removed from V and 5 bases from J, the gap between germline ends came to 13 bases. The CDR3 protein is CASSLRGGTEAFF. Written as DNA, the CDR3 is TGTGCCAGCAGTCTCAGGGGAGGGACTGAAGCTTTCTTT.

This clonotype was found a few times. The chain combines TRBV20-1 with TRBJ2-7; 7 bases align to TRBD2. V trimming: 7 bases; J trimming: 0 bases; junction bases outside the gene matches: 12. The CDR3 length is 15 residues. Germline V gene sequence: CDR1 DFQATT, CDR2 SNEGSKA (reference sequence). CDR3 coding DNA: TGCAGTGTCGCTACTCATCCTAGCGGCTCCTACGAGCAGTACTTC. This codes for CSVATHPSGSYEQYF.

This clonotype was seen many times. This sequence joins TRBV29-1 and TRBJ2-3, with D tentatively TRBD1 (6 bases). The CDR3 is 13 residues long. CDR1 SQVTM and CDR2 ANQGSEA come from the germline V gene. Trimming removed 4 bases from V and 3 bases from J, with 11 bases in between. This chain's CDR3 is CSVVYQGTDTQYF. CDR3 in DNA: TGCAGCGTTGTTTATCAGGGGACAGATACGCAGTATTTT.

This clonotype was recorded at least ten times. The chain uses TRBV7-2 and TRBJ2-7, with 10 positions matching TRBD2. CDR1 SGHTA and CDR2 FQGNSA come from the germline V gene. J was trimmed by 3 bases and V by 1 base; bases with no gene match: 3. This CDR3 comprises 15 residues. In DNA form, the CDR3 reads TGTGCCAGCAGCTTAGGGGCTAGCGGGAGCTACGAGCAGTACTTC. It codes for CASSLGASGSYEQYF.

This clonotype was counted at least ten times. The rearrangement links TRBV7-9 to TRBJ2-3; 7 bases are a match to TRBD1. CDR1 is SEHNR and CDR2 is FQNEAQ in the germline V gene (reference sequence). V lost 10 bases, J lost 2 bases, and 6 bases stayed unmatched. This CDR3 has 13 residues. CDR3: CAIGGSSTDTQYF. The CDR3 DNA is TGTGCCATAGGGGGCAGTTCCACAGATACGCAGTATTTT.

This clonotype was counted a few times. The rearrangement links TRBV29-1 to TRBJ1-1; 10 nucleotides align to TRBD1. Trimming cost V 0 bases and J 10 bases; bases outside gene matches: 5. The CDR3 spans 13 residues. CDR1 is SQVTM and CDR2 is ANQGSEA in the germline V gene. DNA of the CDR3: TGCAGCGTTGAAGATCGGGGACAGGGGCGAGCTTTCTTT. It translates to CSVEDRGQGRAFF.

This clonotype was seen at least ten times. The gene calls are TRBV20-1 and TRBJ1-1; tentative D call: TRBD1 (6 bases). Germline loops: CDR1 DFQATT, CDR2 SNEGSKA (reference sequence). V lost 4 bases and J lost 5, with 17 bases in between. The length of the CDR3 is 14 residues. The CDR3 reads CSAIKQGVETEAFF. CDR3 DNA sequence: TGCAGTGCTATTAAACAGGGTGTTGAGACTGAAGCTTTCTTT.

The chain is built from TRBV30 and TRBJ1-1; possibly TRBD1 for D (6 bases). The germline gives CDR1 GTSNPN, CDR2 SVGIG (reference sequence). V was trimmed by 1 base and J by 9 bases, leaving 21 bases between them. The CDR3 loop spans 15 amino acids. CDR3 residues: CAWSAATGLRSQAFF. CDR3 DNA: TGTGCCTGGAGTGCGGCTACAGGGCTCCGAAGTCAAGCTTTCTTT.

This clonotype has a count of ten or more. The chain joins TRBV7-9 to TRBJ2-3, with 14 bases matching TRBD2. The germline CDR1 and CDR2 sequences are SEHNR and FQNEAQ (reference sequence). The CDR3 has 19 amino acids. With V trimmed by 4 bases and J by 5 bases, 14 bases remained unmatched. The CDR3, as DNA: TGTGCCAGCAGCTCGCGAATACCGGGACTAGCGGGAGAGGGAGATACGCAGTATTTT. Its protein product is CASSSRIPGLAGEGDTQYF. Combining the CDR3 with reference TRBV7-9 and TRBJ2-3 gives the whole variable domain DTGVSQNPRHKITKRGQNVTFRCDPISEHNRLYWYRQTLGQGPEFLTYFQNEAQLEKSRLLSDRFSAERPKGSFSTLEIQRTEQGDSAMYLCASSSRIPGLAGEGDTQYFGPGTRLTVL.

In its sample, this clonotype was seen a few times. The chain is built from TRBV7-2 and TRBJ2-3; D not certain. Germline loops: CDR1 SGHTA, CDR2 FQGNSA. The CDR3 is 15 amino acids. The V gene lost 4 bases and the J gene lost 4 bases, with 15 bases spanning the gap. The CDR3 DNA reads TGTGCCAGCAGCTCACAAGCATTGGGCGCAGATACGCAGTATTTT. Amino acids: CASSSQALGADTQYF.

A word on this clonotype: One base away lies a much larger clone, so this may be a sequencing read error. This chain links TRBV21-1 with TRBJ2-7; the table's D call TRBD1 went unverified against the DNA. TRBV21-1 is shown as a pseudogene. The CDR3 length is 14 residues. In DNA, the CDR3 is TGTGCCGTGGAGGGCGGGACAGACTCCTACGAGCAGTACTTC. Translation: CAVEGGTDSYEQYF.

This clonotype has more than one count but fewer than ten. Possible read error: a much larger clone is one base away. The chain employs TRBV11-2 and TRBJ2-1; TRBD2 is a possible D gene (5 bases). The CDR3 spans 13 residues. Germline CDR1 and CDR2: SGHAT and FQNNGV. CDR3 nucleotide sequence: TGTGCCGGCAGCCTAGTTAGCCGGGGTGAGCAGTTCTTC. As protein: CAGSLVSRGEQFF.

In this sample, this clonotype turned up many times. The chain has TRBV3-2 and TRBJ2-7. TRBV3-2 is marked as a pseudogene. CDR3 size: 16 residues. The CDR3 loop is CASSQLFGPIPTEQYF. CDR3 DNA sequence: TGTGCCAGCAGCCAATTATTTGGACCTATTCCGACCGAGCAGTACTTC.

This clonotype was seen repeatedly, ten times or more. The chain employs TRBV29-1 and TRBJ1-1, with a tentative D call TRBD1 (6 bases). Between the trimmed V and J ends, which lost 4 bases and 0 bases, there was a span of 9 bases. CDR3 length: 13 amino acids. Germline lookup yields CDR1 SQVTM and CDR2 ANQGSEA. The chain's CDR3 is CSVGGQMNTEAFF. The CDR3 nucleotides are TGCAGCGTTGGCGGACAGATGAACACTGAAGCTTTCTTT.

The table lists this clonotype with many counts. This chain links TRBV21-1 with TRBJ2-2; the table's D gene call, TRBD2, was not cross checked with the DNA. TRBV21-1 is deemed a pseudogene. The CDR3 extends over 17 amino acids. This chain's CDR3 is CASSKAGTSVNTGELFF. The CDR3 DNA reads as TGTGCCAGCAGCAAGGCCGGGACTAGCGTGAACACCGGGGAGCTGTTTTTT.